These T cell receptor beta chains were read from a single sample in a study of cytomegalovirus exposure and HLA in healthy donors. Produced via immunoSEQ multiplex PCR; TCRdb's table is partial and in-frame only. The sample consists of 150,000 to 160,000 clones, roughly three quarters of them appearing once. Sequenced sample: PBMCs. These receptor sequences come from a man aged 30 to 39 in good health and CMV-seropositive. CDR3s include the opening cysteine and the closing phenylalanine or tryptophan. A D gene is named only where the DNA matches it firmly. Expanded clones are given a class, and other clones once, few, many or no size at all.

CDR3	DNA	V	J	size	D
CASSLGTSGRWETQYF	TGTGCCAGCAGTTTAGGGACTAGCGGGAGGTGGGAGACCCAGTACTTC	TRBV28	TRBJ2-5	once	TRBD2
CASSFRQGANTGELFF	TGTGCCAGCTCATTCCGACAGGGTGCGAACACCGGGGAGCTGTTTTTT	TRBV18	TRBJ2-2	NA	TRBD1
CASSPDSSDEQYF	TGTGCCAGCTCACCGGACAGTTCCGACGAGCAGTACTTC	TRBV18	TRBJ2-7	NA	NA
CASSVDGQGNYGYTF	TGTGCCAGCAGCGTAGACGGACAGGGGAACTATGGCTACACCTTC	TRBV9	TRBJ1-2	NA	TRBD1
CASRGGSNQPQHF	TGTGCCAGCAGGGGAGGGAGCAATCAGCCCCAGCATTTT	TRBV28	TRBJ1-5	NA	NA
CASSQDAYYYEQYF	TGTGCCAGCAGCCAAGATGCGTATTACTACGAGCAGTACTTC	TRBV14	TRBJ2-7	NA	NA
CASGGRGIGPNQPQHF	TGTGCCAGTGGTGGCAGGGGAATAGGGCCCAATCAGCCCCAGCATTTT	TRBV19	TRBJ1-5	NA	NA
CAITEGLGMNTEAFF	TGTGCCATCACGGAGGGGTTGGGAATGAACACTGAAGCTTTCTTT	TRBV10-3	TRBJ1-1	NA	NA
CASSNGGEGEQFF	TGTGCCAGCTCGAATGGAGGGGAGGGCGAGCAGTTCTTC	TRBV18	TRBJ2-1	few	TRBD2
CASSQGASGGYGAGELFF	TGTGCCAGCAGCCAAGGGGCTAGCGGGGGGTACGGGGCCGGGGAGCTGTTTTTT	TRBV4-2	TRBJ2-2	NA	TRBD2
CASSISQGLMNTEAFF	TGTGCCAGTAGTATTTCCCAGGGCTTGATGAACACTGAAGCTTTCTTT	TRBV19	TRBJ1-1	NA	NA
CAWSLGQHTEAFF	TGTGCCTGGAGCCTGGGACAGCACACTGAAGCTTTCTTT	TRBV30	TRBJ1-1	NA	TRBD1
CASRLAGARETQYF	TGTGCCAGCAGGCTGGCGGGAGCGAGGGAGACCCAGTACTTC	TRBV27	TRBJ2-5	NA	TRBD2
CASSVAAGLAFDEQYF	TGTGCCAGCAGCGTAGCTGCTGGGCTAGCGTTCGACGAGCAGTACTTC	TRBV9	TRBJ2-7	NA	NA
CATKPGGLREQYF	TGTGCCACCAAGCCGGGGGGTCTACGCGAGCAGTACTTC	TRBV28	TRBJ2-7	NA	TRBD2
CASSQDIAGNTEAFF	TGTGCCAGCAGCCAAGATATAGCTGGCAACACTGAAGCTTTCTTT	TRBV4-2	TRBJ1-1	NA	NA
CASSPLTSGRRTDTQYF	TGTGCCAGCAGCCCCCTGACTAGCGGGAGGCGCACAGATACGCAGTATTTT	TRBV7-9	TRBJ2-3	NA	TRBD2
CASSQDGKVAGGETQYF	TGCGCCAGCAGCCAAGACGGCAAAGTAGCGGGCGGAGAGACCCAGTACTTC	TRBV4-1	TRBJ2-5	NA	TRBD2
CASSLQGPGYLHNEQFF	TGTGCCAGCAGTCTACAGGGACCAGGGTATCTCCACAATGAGCAGTTCTTC	TRBV27	TRBJ2-1	NA	NA
CASSFGLAGDEQYF	TGTGCCAGCAGCTTTGGGCTAGCGGGAGACGAGCAGTACTTC	TRBV5-6	TRBJ2-7	NA	TRBD2
CASSPQGARETQYF	TGTGCCAGTAGTCCACAGGGGGCAAGGGAGACCCAGTACTTC	TRBV19	TRBJ2-5	NA	TRBD1
CAIRPGEGVDEQFF	TGTGCCATAAGACCAGGGGAGGGGGTGGATGAGCAGTTCTTC	TRBV10-3	TRBJ2-1	NA	NA
CASSSGTGVYEQYF	TGTGCCAGCAGTTCCGGGACAGGGGTCTACGAGCAGTACTTC	TRBV7-9	TRBJ2-7	NA	TRBD1
CASREGSSYEQYF	TGTGCCAGCAGAGAGGGTTCTAGCTACGAGCAGTACTTC	TRBV6-1	TRBJ2-7	NA	NA
CASRVSASPYNEQFF	TGTGCCAGCAGGGTTAGTGCCTCCCCTTACAATGAGCAGTTCTTC	TRBV27	TRBJ2-1	NA	NA
CASSFGESYEQYF	TGTGCCAGCAGCTTCGGGGAGAGCTACGAGCAGTACTTC	TRBV7-9	TRBJ2-7	few	NA
CASSYSSSGNTIYF	TGTGCCAGTAGCTATTCAAGCTCTGGAAACACCATATATTTT	TRBV19	TRBJ1-3	once	NA
CASSVAPGTGSYNEQFF	TGTGCCAGCAGCGTAGCCCCCGGGACAGGGTCATACAATGAGCAGTTCTTC	TRBV9	TRBJ2-1	NA	TRBD1
CASSLGQSTEAFF	TGTGCCAGCAGCCTAGGACAGAGCACTGAAGCTTTCTTT	TRBV7-3	TRBJ1-1	NA	NA
CASSLSTGLRGGYTF	TGTGCCAGCAGTTTATCGACAGGCCTAAGAGGTGGCTACACCTTC	TRBV27	TRBJ1-2	once	NA
CASSLVPINYEQYF	TGTGCCAGCAGCTTGGTCCCTATCAACTACGAGCAGTACTTC	TRBV5-4	TRBJ2-7	NA	NA
CASSTLGGVGNTIYF	TGTGCCAGCAGTACCCTGGGAGGGGTCGGAAACACCATATATTTT	TRBV28	TRBJ1-3	NA	NA
CASSDSESLFYEQYF	TGTGCCAGCAGTGACTCAGAGAGCTTATTCTACGAGCAGTACTTC	TRBV6-4	TRBJ2-7	once	NA
CASSSKAGVVDEQFF	TGTGCCAGCAGTTCTAAGGCGGGAGTAGTGGATGAGCAGTTCTTC	TRBV6-5	TRBJ2-1	NA	TRBD2
CASSQQKLAGGRSSYEQYF	TGCGCCAGCAGCCAACAAAAGCTAGCGGGAGGCCGGAGCTCCTACGAGCAGTACTTC	TRBV4-1	TRBJ2-7	NA	TRBD2
CASSPRAGTSYEQYF	TGTGCCAGCAGCCCGAGAGCGGGGACTTCCTACGAGCAGTACTTC	TRBV7-8	TRBJ2-7	few	TRBD2
CASSLYGGSYTF	TGTGCCAGCAGTTTATATGGGGGGAGCTACACCTTC	TRBV28	TRBJ1-2	NA	NA
CASSLAPSSGNTIYF	TGCGCCAGCAGCTTGGCGCCCTCTAGCGGAAACACCATATATTTT	TRBV5-1	TRBJ1-3	NA	NA
CASRKGQGSPNEKLFF	TGTGCCAGTAGAAAGGGACAGGGGTCCCCTAATGAAAAACTGTTTTTT	TRBV19	TRBJ1-4	once	TRBD1
CASGPRGTAYEQYF	TGTGCCAGCGGCCCCCGGGGGACAGCATACGAGCAGTACTTC	TRBV7-2	TRBJ2-7	NA	NA
CASSSPAGVARYEQYF	TGTGCCAGCAGTTCCCCGGCGGGAGTTGCCCGATACGAGCAGTACTTC	TRBV28	TRBJ2-7	NA	TRBD2
CASSARNYGYTF	TGTGCCAGCAGTGCCAGAAACTATGGCTACACCTTC	TRBV28	TRBJ1-2	once	NA
CASSAAAQETQYF	TGTGCCAGCAGTGCTGCGGCACAAGAGACCCAGTACTTC	TRBV25-1	TRBJ2-5	few	NA
CASSLYIGGNEKLFF	TGTGCCAGCAGTTTATACATCGGGGGTAATGAAAAACTGTTTTTT	TRBV5-6	TRBJ1-4	NA	NA
CASSTGQGLGGELFF	TGTGCCAGCAGCACTGGACAGGGTTTGGGAGGGGAGCTGTTTTTT	TRBV7-8	TRBJ2-2	NA	TRBD1
CASSYSGVRSEQYF	TGTGCCAGCAGTTACTCAGGGGTTAGGTCCGAGCAGTACTTC	TRBV6-5	TRBJ2-7	NA	NA
CASSLDRRLDNEQFF	TGTGCCAGCAGCTTAGATCGGCGGCTCGACAATGAGCAGTTCTTC	TRBV11-2	TRBJ2-1	NA	NA
CASREAEKLFF	TGTGCCAGTCGAGAGGCTGAAAAACTGTTTTTT	TRBV6-1	TRBJ1-4	NA	NA
CASSLDRESSGANVLTF	TGTGCCAGCAGCTTAGATCGGGAAAGCTCTGGGGCCAACGTCCTGACTTTC	TRBV11-2	TRBJ2-6	NA	NA
CASSFVRVSTDTQYF	TGTGCCAGCAGTTTCGTGCGGGTCAGCACAGATACGCAGTATTTT	TRBV27	TRBJ2-3	once	NA